These 30 T cell receptor beta chains came from one sample sequenced in a study of radiation and T cells in renal cell carcinoma (dated by TCRdb to 2018 to 2020). The sample's time point label, in plain terms: baseline pretreatment blood. The sample's treatment or condition label is to be understood as: 15 Gy SBRT to primary tumor, nephrectomy 4 weeks later. The library relied on the immunoSEQ multiplex PCR assay. TCRdb mirrors the immuneACCESS table, restricted to in-frame sequences. Some clones are absent from its copies; in checked studies, under half trace to an unresolved V gene, and the reason for the others is unknown. Present in this sample are about 140,000 clones, less than 90% of which were seen just once. The ten most abundant clones make up approximately 22% of the sample. The starting material was blood, obtained from a patient whose treatment included radiotherapy and nephrectomy. These receptors were obtained from a woman in her fifties or sixties with renal cell carcinoma.

This rearrangement joins TRBV19 to TRBJ2-7; TRBD1 agrees at 7 bases. J was trimmed by 4 bases and V by 5 bases; bases with no gene match: 5. Looked up from germline, CDR1 is LNHDA and CDR2 is SQIVND (reference sequence). This CDR3 region has 13 residues. The CDR3: CASSATGSYEQYF. The CDR3 DNA reads TGTGCCAGTAGTGCGACAGGGTCTTACGAGCAGTACTTC.

J is TRBJ2-6 and V is TRBV7-2; D is perhaps TRBD1 (5 bases). CDR3 size: 15 residues. V gave up 4 bases and J gave up 2 bases, with 9 bases separating them. Germline V gives CDR1 SGHTA, CDR2 FQGNSA. CDR3 protein: CASSSIGAGANVLTF. CDR3 in DNA: TGTGCCAGCAGCTCCATAGGGGCTGGGGCCAACGTCCTGACTTTC.

This sequence joins TRBV11-2 and TRBJ1-2, with D unclear. Germline V gene sequence: CDR1 SGHAT, CDR2 FQNNGV. The CDR3 runs to 13 residues. V lost 0 bases, J lost 7 bases, and 9 bases lay in between. The CDR3 bases are TGTGCCAGCAGCTTAGATCTTGGAGGTGGCTACACCTTC. Its translation: CASSLDLGGGYTF.

This clone has more than one count but fewer than ten. The chain recombines TRBV7-2 with TRBJ2-3, with 7 positions matching TRBD1. CDR3 length: 14 residues. Germline assignment: CDR1 SGHTA and CDR2 FQGNSA. The trim removed 4 bases at V and 2 bases at J, leaving 3 bases unmatched. DNA for the CDR3: TGTGCCAGCAGCTACAGGGGCCTCACAGATACGCAGTATTTT. It specifies CASSYRGLTDTQYF.

V is TRBV23-1 and J is TRBJ2-7; the match to TRBD1 covers 10 bases. TRBV23-1 is known as an ORF, though its function is uncertain. The CDR3 extends over 16 amino acids. V shed 4 bases, J shed 5 bases, and the junction held 11 bases outside the gene matches. CDR3 sequence (DNA): TGCGCCAGCAGTCGATCCCGACAGGGGGCTAAAGACGAGCAGTACTTC. Translated, it gives CASSRSRQGAKDEQYF.

V is TRBV4-3 and J is TRBJ2-2; D gene uncertain. Trimming removed 2 bases from V and 0 bases from J, with 7 bases in between. CDR1 is LGHNA and CDR2 is YSLEER in the germline V gene. The CDR3 is made up of 15 amino acids. The CDR3 nucleotides are TGCGCCAGCAGCCAAAGAACTACGAACACCGGGGAGCTGTTTTTT. This gives the protein CASSQRTTNTGELFF.

The gene calls are TRBV27 and TRBJ1-5; D may be TRBD1 (5 bases). The V end lost 5 bases, the J end lost 7 bases, and 18 bases lay between the germline ends. CDR3 length equals 15 residues. Germline V CDR1 and CDR2: MNHEY, SMNVEV (reference sequence). For the CDR3, the DNA is TGTGCCAGCAGTCGCGCAGGGAAAAGGGAACAGCCCCAGCATTTT. Residues: CASSRAGKREQPQHF.

This rearrangement joins TRBV7-9 to TRBJ2-3; 12 bases are a match to TRBD2. The germline CDR1 and CDR2 sequences are SEHNR and FQNEAQ (reference sequence). This CDR3 is 17 amino acids long. Losses at the gene ends were 7 bases for V and 3 bases for J; bases not matched to a gene: 11. DNA of the CDR3: TGTGCCAGCAACGGACTAGCGGGAAGAGGGGGTACAGATACGCAGTATTTT. This encodes CASNGLAGRGGTDTQYF.

This chain uses TRBV5-1 with TRBJ2-3; 13 nucleotides match TRBD2. The CDR3 is made up of 16 amino acids. CDR1 is SGHRS, CDR2 YFSETQ, per germline. The V and J ends lost 5 bases and 2 bases, in that order; junction bases with no gene match: 5. The CDR3 protein is CASRTGLAGITDTQYF. In DNA form, the CDR3 reads TGCGCCAGCAGAACGGGACTAGCGGGAATCACAGATACGCAGTATTTT.

This sequence joins TRBV6-5 and TRBJ2-5, with D perhaps TRBD1 (6 bases). This CDR3 region has 16 residues. CDR1 and CDR2 from the germline V gene are MNHEY and SVGAGI. V dropped 4 bases and J dropped 0 bases, with 15 bases sitting between them. For the CDR3, the DNA is TGTGCCAGCAGTTCATCCGGGACACCGTACCAAGAGACCCAGTACTTC. Translated: CASSSSGTPYQETQYF.

The chain employs TRBV28 and TRBJ2-4, with a weak D call TRBD2 (6 bases). Germline assignment: CDR1 MDHEN and CDR2 SYDVKM. V was shortened by 4 bases and J by 4 bases, with 17 bases between the two germline ends. CDR3 length: 16 residues. Here the CDR3 DNA reads TGTGCCAGCAGTTCCGGGACTCCGGGCCTAAAAAACATTCAGTACTTC. Residues: CASSSGTPGLKNIQYF.

The V gene is TRBV2, the J gene TRBJ2-3; D remains ambiguous. The CDR3 has 13 amino acids. V dropped 9 bases and J dropped 3 bases, with 13 bases sitting between them. Germline CDR1 SNHLY, CDR2 FYNNEI. The CDR3 protein is CASRASRTDTQYF. CDR3 bases: TGTGCCAGTAGGGCAAGCAGGACAGATACGCAGTATTTT.

This clone is a singleton in its sample. The chain joins TRBV30 to TRBJ2-7; D gene uncertain. Trimming took off 3 bases at V and 3 bases at J, with 6 bases between the two ends. Looked up from germline, CDR1 is GTSNPN and CDR2 is SVGIG (reference sequence). There are 11 residues in the CDR3. CDR3 nucleotides: TGTGCCTGGAGCCTCAACTACGAGCAGTACTTC. Its protein product is CAWSLNYEQYF.

This clone appeared a single time. The gene calls are TRBV5-6 and TRBJ1-2, with 9 bases fitting TRBD1. From germline, CDR1 is SGHDT and CDR2 YYEEEE. Germline trimming cut 4 bases from V and 6 bases from J; bases unmatched to any gene: 10. The CDR3 spans 15 residues. The CDR3 loop is CASSEYDRGNDGYTF. Here the CDR3 DNA reads TGTGCCAGCAGCGAATACGACAGGGGGAACGATGGCTACACCTTC.

The V call is TRBV19, the J call TRBJ2-1; perhaps D is TRBD1 or TRBD2 (5 bases each). V was cut by 3 bases and J by 5 bases, with 11 bases left in between. This CDR3 spans 14 amino acids. Germline CDR1 and CDR2: LNHDA and SQIVND (reference sequence). The DNA of the CDR3 is TGTGCCAGTAGTATTTCCGGGACCCACAATGAGCAGTTCTTC. As protein: CASSISGTHNEQFF.

This rearrangement joins TRBV9 to TRBJ1-3; 7 nucleotides align to TRBD1. The CDR3 runs 18 residues. CDR1 is SGDLS and CDR2 is YYNGEE in the germline V gene. J gave up 0 bases and V 3 bases, and 12 bases lay outside the gene matches. Here the CDR3 reads CASSAWTGSANSGNTIYF. The CDR3 bases are TGTGCCAGCAGCGCCTGGACAGGCTCCGCGAACTCTGGAAACACCATATATTTT.

The chain links TRBV5-6 to TRBJ2-2; weak D call: TRBD1 (5 bases). The CDR3 runs 13 residues. Trimming shortened V by 0 bases and J by 6 bases, and 6 bases separated the two germline ends. Germline V lookup: CDR1 SGHDT, CDR2 YYEEEE. The CDR3 sequence is CASSLAGPGELFF. The CDR3 DNA sequence: TGTGCCAGCAGCTTGGCAGGGCCCGGGGAGCTGTTTTTT.

The chain recombines TRBV7-2 with TRBJ2-2; D ambiguous. Germline CDR1 is SGHTA and CDR2 is FQGNSA. V was clipped by 5 bases and J by 7 bases, with 14 bases between them. The CDR3 is 14 amino acids. In DNA form, the CDR3 reads TGTGCCAGCAGCCAAGACCCCTTAGTCGGGGAGCTGTTTTTT. Its protein is CASSQDPLVGELFF.

The chain joins TRBV5-6 to TRBJ1-5; possibly TRBD1 for D (5 bases). CDR1 SGHDT and CDR2 YYEEEE come from the germline V gene. The CDR3 length is 14 residues. The ends were cut back, 3 bases at V and 6 bases at J, with 13 bases in the middle. In DNA form, the CDR3 reads TGTGCCAGCAGCTCAGAAGGGCAGGGTCAGCCCCAGCATTTT. Its protein is CASSSEGQGQPQHF.

J is TRBJ1-3 and V is TRBV15; D gene unclear. V lost 0 bases, J lost 8 bases, and 8 bases lay in between. CDR3 length equals 13 residues. Germline V CDR1 and CDR2: LNHNV, YYDKDF (reference sequence). The CDR3 DNA follows: TGTGCCACCAGCAGAGATTTCCGGGACACCATATATTTT. This sequence encodes CATSRDFRDTIYF. The full variable domain, its missing parts supplied by reference TRBV15 and TRBJ1-3, is DAMVIQNPRYQVTQFGKPVTLSCSQTLNHNVMYWYQQKSSQAPKLLFHYYDKDFNNEADTPDNFQSRRPNTSFCFLDIRSPGLGDTAMYLCATSRDFRDTIYFGEGSWLTVV.

The rearrangement uses TRBV10-3 and TRBJ2-7, with a possible D match to TRBD2 (5 bases). Germline assignment: CDR1 ENHRY and CDR2 SYGVKD. The CDR3 spans 17 residues. The V gene lost 5 bases and the J gene lost 2 bases, with 22 bases spanning the gap. CDR3 in DNA: TGTGCCATCAGTCAAGGACGTCGACTAATAGATCCCTACGAGCAGTACTTC. This gives the protein CAISQGRRLIDPYEQYF.

This clone came up once. This chain uses TRBV4-3 with TRBJ2-1, with no clear D. Trimming left V 0 bases short and J 7 bases short, with 13 bases between. The CDR3 extends over 15 amino acids. CDR1 and CDR2 from the germline V gene are LGHNA and YSLEER. The CDR3 here is CASSQDTVEFNEQFF. DNA of the CDR3: TGCGCCAGCAGCCAAGACACAGTCGAATTTAATGAGCAGTTCTTC.

The V gene is TRBV20-1, the J gene TRBJ2-1; D is unresolved. With 3 bases removed from V and 9 bases from J, the gap between germline ends came to 6 bases. The germline gives CDR1 DFQATT, CDR2 SNEGSKA (reference sequence). The CDR3 is 10 amino acids. The CDR3 nucleotides read TGCAGTGCTAGTGAGAGTGAGCAGTTCTTC. Its protein product is CSASESEQFF.

The rearrangement joins TRBV13 to TRBJ1-4; TRBD1 might be the D (5 bases). The germline gives CDR1 PRHDT, CDR2 FYEKMQ (reference sequence). Trimming took 11 bases from V and 1 from J, leaving 11 bases between them. This CDR3 is built from 13 residues. CDR3 DNA sequence: TGTGCCTCGGGGCGGGGAACTAATGAAAAACTGTTTTTT. Protein sequence: CASGRGTNEKLFF.

V gene TRBV7-9 combines with J gene TRBJ2-5; D call uncertain. V lost 8 bases to trimming and J lost 5 bases, with 9 bases between them. Per the germline V gene, CDR1 is SEHNR and CDR2 is FQNEAQ (reference sequence). The CDR3 contains 11 residues. CDR3 coding DNA: TGTGCCAGCCGTAGCACGGAGACCCAGTACTTC. It is translated as CASRSTETQYF.

The V and J genes are TRBV5-1 and TRBJ2-1; D not resolved. The CDR3 is made up of 16 amino acids. Between the trimmed V and J ends, which lost 0 bases and 0 bases, there was a span of 10 bases. From germline, CDR1 is SGHRS and CDR2 YFSETQ. The CDR3 DNA follows: TGCGCCAGCAGCTTGGACGGCAGTGGCTCCTACAATGAGCAGTTCTTC. Protein sequence: CASSLDGSGSYNEQFF.

In this sample, this clone turned up a few times. The CDR3 coding sequence is TGCGCCAGCAGCGGACTAGCGGGAGACAATGAGCAGTTCTTC. Encoded protein: CASSGLAGDNEQFF. J is TRBJ2-1 and V is TRBV5-1; 13 bases fit TRBD2. CDR3 length: 14 amino acids. Germline V CDR1 and CDR2: SGHRS, YFSETQ. Germline trimming cut 4 bases from V and 5 bases from J; bases unmatched to any gene: 0.

Here the CDR3 DNA reads TGTGCCAGCAGCTTAGAGAATCAGCCCCAGCATTTT. Protein: CASSLENQPQHF. The gene calls are TRBV7-2 and TRBJ1-5, with unresolved D. The CDR3 loop spans 12 amino acids. V dropped 1 base and J dropped 4 bases, with 2 bases sitting between them. Germline lookup yields CDR1 SGHTA and CDR2 FQGNSA.

The V gene is TRBV29-1, the J gene TRBJ2-2, with 7 bases aligning to TRBD1. Germline-derived CDR1 and CDR2 are SQVTM and ANQGSEA. Germline trimming cut 5 bases from V and 0 bases from J; bases unmatched to any gene: 6. The CDR3 loop spans 15 amino acids. CDR3 amino acids: CSVMGQRTNTGELFF. CDR3 in DNA: TGCAGCGTTATGGGACAGCGTACGAACACCGGGGAGCTGTTTTTT.

The J gene is TRBJ1-1, the V gene TRBV6-6; D remains ambiguous. V lost 0 bases and J 5 bases, leaving 4 bases between the germline ends. Germline lookup yields CDR1 MNHNY and CDR2 SVGAGI (reference sequence). CDR3 length equals 12 residues. The CDR3 region is CASSYSRTEAFF. The CDR3 coding sequence is TGTGCCAGCAGTTACTCTCGAACTGAAGCTTTCTTT.